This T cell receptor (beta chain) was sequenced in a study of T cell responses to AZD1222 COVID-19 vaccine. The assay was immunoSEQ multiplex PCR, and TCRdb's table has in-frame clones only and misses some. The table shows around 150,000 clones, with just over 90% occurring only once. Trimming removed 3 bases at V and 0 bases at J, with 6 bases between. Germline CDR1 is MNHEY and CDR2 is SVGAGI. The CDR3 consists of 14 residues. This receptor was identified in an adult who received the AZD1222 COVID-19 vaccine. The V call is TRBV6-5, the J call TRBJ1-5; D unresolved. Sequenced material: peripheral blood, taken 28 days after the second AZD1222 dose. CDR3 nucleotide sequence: TGTGCCAGCAGTTATTGGGATAGCAATCAGCCCCAGCATTTT. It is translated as CASSYWDSNQPQHF.